This TCR beta chain originates from a study of blood T cell repertoires in COVID-19. Only in-frame clones appear in the TCRdb table, and some are missing; sequencing was by immunoSEQ multiplex PCR. The sample holds a few hundred thousand clones, over 75% seen once. CDR1 GTSNPN and CDR2 SVGIG come from the germline V gene (reference sequence). V lost 1 base and J lost 3; bases outside the gene matches: 2. The CDR3 covers 13 residues. The chain carries TRBV30 and TRBJ1-1, with TRBD1 identical over 7 bases. What was sequenced was peripheral blood. This receptor was obtained from a man aged 45-65 years with active or convalescent COVID-19. The DNA for the CDR3 is TGTGCCTGGAGTGCCACAGGGGACACTGAAGCTTTCTTT. Translated, it gives CAWSATGDTEAFF.